The 24 T cell receptor beta chains below were found in one sample sequenced in a study of blood T cells in healthy people across ages. Next came a second PCR, run for about 6 to 12 cycles, which used a sample-barcoded 5' primer along with a J-beta primer mix. TCRdb reprocessed the 5' RACE reads with MiXCR, giving one entry per CDR3 protein. The sample has around 500,000 distinct CDR3 sequences, about 26% seen once. Another study also made use of these data, one on T cells of mothers and their children.

The specimen sequenced was blood. These receptors originate from a boy between 2 and 15 years old in good health.

This clonotype occurred a few times. V usage is TRBV11-2 and J usage is TRBJ2-2; D is perhaps TRBD1 or TRBD2 (6 bases each). In germline, CDR1 is SGHAT, CDR2 FQNNGV. CDR3 length equals 16 residues. V gave up 4 bases and J gave up 4 bases, with 16 bases separating them. The CDR3 nucleotides read TGTGCCAGCAGCTCCCGGGGGCCCGCCCGCACCGGGGAGCTGTTTTTT. Protein: CASSSRGPARTGELFF.

The gene calls are TRBV7-9 and TRBJ2-1; 8 positions agree with TRBD1. Per germline, CDR1 SEHNR and CDR2 FQNEAQ (reference sequence). The CDR3 extends over 17 amino acids. V shed 5 bases, J shed 0 bases, and the junction held 9 bases outside the gene matches. CDR3 region: CASSKYQGASSYNEQFF. CDR3 sequence (DNA): TGTGCCAGCAGCAAATACCAGGGGGCGAGCTCCTACAATGAGCAGTTCTTC.

This clonotype was detected a few times. The chain joins TRBV6-1 to TRBJ2-1; D might be TRBD1 (6 bases). Judging by the DNA end, TRBJ2-7 fits better; the J call may be wrong. CDR3 size: 16 residues. Germline-derived CDR1 and CDR2 are MNHNS and SASEGT. CDR3 protein: CASSTNRVRGGDEQYF. The CDR3 DNA follows: TGTGCCAGCAGCACTAACAGGGTCAGGGGTGGAGACGAGCAGTACTTC.

This chain connects TRBV24-1 to TRBJ1-1; D uncertain. The V end was cut by 0 bases, the J end by 2 bases, with 6 bases between. The CDR3 runs to 14 residues. CDR1 and CDR2 from the germline V gene are KGHDR and SFDVKD. In DNA form, the CDR3 reads TGTGCCACCAGTGATTTGACGGGAAACACTGAAGCTTTCTTT. Translation gives CATSDLTGNTEAFF.

The chain uses TRBV12-3 or TRBV12-4 and TRBJ1-2, with 12 nucleotides matching TRBD1. This CDR3 has 15 residues. Losses at the gene ends were 3 bases for V and 6 bases for J; bases not matched to a gene: 5. The CDR3 sequence: CASSLTGQGANGYTF. As DNA, the CDR3 is TGTGCCAGCAGTTTGACGGGACAGGGGGCAAATGGCTACACCTTC.

The chain has TRBV20-1 and TRBJ2-5; 14 bases line up with TRBD2. The last part of the DNA fits TRBJ2-1 better; the J call may be wrong. From germline, CDR1 is DFQATT and CDR2 SNEGSKA (reference sequence). The CDR3 loop spans 17 amino acids. CDR3 protein: CSSLTSGRARSANEQFF. The DNA of the CDR3 is TGCAGTTCCTTGACTAGCGGGAGGGCACGAAGCGCTAATGAGCAGTTCTTC.

This clonotype was seen a few times. The J gene is TRBJ2-1, the V gene TRBV2; D may be TRBD2 (6 bases). The germline V and J ends were trimmed by 4 bases and 2 bases, with 12 bases remaining between them. Germline values: CDR1 SNHLY, CDR2 FYNNEI. The CDR3 has 15 amino acids. CDR3 sequence (DNA): TGTGCCAGCAGTGGCCTGGGAGGAACCTACAATGAGCAGTTCTTC. As protein: CASSGLGGTYNEQFF.

The chain carries TRBV25-1 and TRBJ1-2; TRBD1 matches at 12 bases. This CDR3 has 19 amino acids. The ends lost 2 bases at V and 6 bases at J; junction bases unmatched: 16. Germline CDR1 reads MGHDK; CDR2 reads SYGVNS. This CDR3 is CASSEVPSGTGGKRDGYTF. CDR3 sequence (DNA): TGTGCCAGCAGTGAAGTCCCCTCCGGGACAGGGGGCAAGAGGGATGGCTACACCTTC.

The genes are TRBV2 and TRBJ2-7; D gene unclear. Trimming pared 0 bases from V and 3 bases from J, leaving 6 bases between. Germline V gene lookup returns CDR1 SNHLY and CDR2 FYNNEI. CDR3 length: 13 residues. The CDR3 here is CASSEAPYYEQYF. The CDR3 bases are TGTGCCAGCAGTGAAGCCCCCTACTACGAGCAGTACTTC.

Of note for this clonotype: The CDR3 end shows no conserved phenylalanine or tryptophan, and so a read error is likely. The chain has TRBV12-3 or TRBV12-4 and TRBJ2-2; no firm D call. The V end was cut by 6 bases, the J end by 2 bases, with 16 bases between. This CDR3 spans 16 amino acids. CDR3 DNA sequence: TGTGCCAGCAGCCAGAGAGAAGGGCCCAACACCGGGGAGCTGTTTTTA. It is translated as CASSQREGPNTGELFL.

This clonotype showed up just a few times. A read error may produce the germline difference seen at one junction end. The rearrangement links TRBV2 to TRBJ1-5, with 7 positions matching TRBD1. Germline assignment: CDR1 SNHLY and CDR2 FYNNEI. The CDR3 has 16 residues. The CDR3 loop is CASSVKLRDSNQPQHF. The CDR3 bases are TGTGCCAGCAGTGTTAAGTTGAGGGACAGCAATCAGCCCCAACATTTT.

This clonotype was seen many times. The CDR3 region has the DNA TGTGCCAGCAGCGTAGGGACAGTTGGAGAGACCCAGTACTTC. Amino acid sequence: CASSVGTVGETQYF. This chain links TRBV9 with TRBJ2-5, with D tentatively TRBD1 (6 bases). CDR1 is SGDLS and CDR2 is YYNGEE in the germline V gene. Trimming left V 0 bases short and J 4 bases short, with 10 bases between. CDR3 size: 14 residues.

The rearrangement joins TRBV7-2 to TRBJ2-3; 11 positions match TRBD2. V was clipped by 4 bases and J by 8 bases; unmatched bases: 14. The CDR3 is 17 amino acids. Germline V gene lookup returns CDR1 SGHTA and CDR2 FQGNSA. The CDR3 loop reads CASSSSISGGAGGTQYF. The CDR3 DNA reads TGTGCCAGCAGCTCATCCATTAGCGGGGGGGCGGGTGGTACGCAGTATTTT.

Comment on this clonotype: The junction differs from germline at one of its ends, possibly a read error. The chain is built from TRBV20-1 and TRBJ2-1, with 10 nucleotides matching TRBD2. TRBJ2-5 explains the end of the DNA better; the J call may be wrong. Germline CDR1 reads DFQATT; CDR2 reads SNEGSKA (reference sequence). The CDR3 sequence is 19 residues long. CDR3 amino acids: CSAIRTSGFKIISQGTQYF. Here the CDR3 DNA reads TGCAGTGCTATTCGGACTAGCGGCTTCAAAATTATATCCCAAGGGACCCAGTACTTC.

The rearrangement joins TRBV5-1 to TRBJ2-7, with D unresolved. The V gene's germline CDR1 is SGHRS and CDR2 YFSETQ. This CDR3 region has 12 residues. The CDR3 DNA reads TGCGGCCAATATGCCCCTTCCTACGAGCAGTACTTC. Encoded protein: CGQYAPSYEQYF.

The gene calls are TRBV7-8 and TRBJ1-5, with a tentative D call TRBD1 (6 bases). Trimming shortened V by 5 bases and J by 7 bases, and 15 bases separated the two germline ends. In germline, CDR1 is SGHVS, CDR2 FQNEAQ. The CDR3 spans 14 residues. CDR3 region: CASSRGGSGQPQHF. Written as DNA, the CDR3 is TGTGCCAGCAGCCGAGGGGGGTCGGGACAGCCCCAGCATTTT.

The chain links TRBV20-1 to TRBJ2-3; the match to TRBD2 covers 7 bases. V shed 5 bases, J shed 6 bases, and the junction held 8 bases outside the gene matches. This CDR3 is built from 13 residues. Germline loops: CDR1 DFQATT, CDR2 SNEGSKA (reference sequence). The CDR3 nucleotides read TGCAGTGCTCCGTCCAGCGGGGAGGATACGCAGTATTTT. Translated: CSAPSSGEDTQYF.

The chain is built from TRBV15 and TRBJ2-7; D remains ambiguous. V lost 0 bases, J lost 3 bases, and 15 bases lay in between. The CDR3 covers 16 residues. Germline values: CDR1 LNHNV, CDR2 YYDKDF (reference sequence). Here the CDR3 reads CATSRDVGALSYEQYF. CDR3 nucleotide sequence: TGTGCCACCAGCAGAGATGTGGGCGCCCTGAGCTACGAGCAGTACTTC.

This clonotype was observed a few times. The chain links TRBV30 to TRBJ1-5; 7 nucleotides agree with TRBD1. CDR3 length: 14 residues. The ends lost 1 base at V and 9 bases at J; junction bases unmatched: 9. Germline assignment: CDR1 GTSNPN and CDR2 SVGIG (reference sequence). As DNA, the CDR3 is TGTGCCTGGAGTGAGCAGGGGGGAGGATCGCCCCAGCATTTT. Encoded protein: CAWSEQGGGSPQHF.

This chain connects TRBV10-2 to TRBJ2-7; 7 bases match TRBD2. This CDR3 has 14 residues. Looked up from germline, CDR1 is WSHSY and CDR2 is SAAADI. Trimming removed 2 bases from V and 1 base from J; junction bases left unmatched: 2. The CDR3 coding sequence is TGCGCCAGCAGTGAGCGGGGGGTGTCCTACGAGCAGTACTTC. It yields the protein CASSERGVSYEQYF.

The V gene is TRBV10-3, the J gene TRBJ1-1; D ambiguous. Trimming took 10 bases from V and 5 from J, leaving 17 bases between them. The germline V gene has CDR1 ENHRY and CDR2 SYGVKD. This CDR3 spans 13 amino acids. The DNA for the CDR3 is TGTGCCAGCCGGGGTATAGGGCAGACTGAAGCTTTCTTT. Its protein product is CASRGIGQTEAFF.

The J gene is TRBJ2-4, the V gene TRBV9; the D is unclear. Trimming removed 0 bases from V and 8 bases from J, with 15 bases in between. Germline V gene sequence: CDR1 SGDLS, CDR2 YYNGEE. CDR3 length equals 15 residues. The chain's CDR3 is CASSVGGKPIDIQYF. For the CDR3, the DNA is TGTGCCAGCAGCGTAGGAGGTAAACCAATTGACATTCAGTACTTC.

The chain couples TRBV14 to TRBJ1-2; 7 nucleotides agree with TRBD1. Trimming cost V 3 bases and J 3 bases; bases outside gene matches: 1. This CDR3 comprises 13 residues. CDR1 is SGHDN, CDR2 FVKESK, per germline. The CDR3 region is CASSHRGDYGYTF. The CDR3 coding sequence is TGTGCCAGCAGCCACAGGGGGGACTATGGCTACACCTTC.

The chain combines TRBV5-6 with TRBJ2-5, with D tentatively TRBD1 or TRBD2 (6 bases each). The DNA end favors TRBJ2-7, so the J call may be wrong. This CDR3 comprises 15 residues. Looked up from germline, CDR1 is SGHDT and CDR2 is YYEEEE. The CDR3 sequence is CASNGGQTEFYEQYF. The CDR3 DNA reads TGTGCCAGCAACGGGGGCCAGACAGAATTCTACGAGCAGTACTTC.